This T cell receptor (beta chain) was recovered during a study of T cell clones after liver transplantation. The overall study: A pre-transplant mixed lymphocyte reaction with TCRbeta sequencing defined graft-donor-reactive clones followed in post-transplant blood. Study-level points and caveats: In 5 of 8 subjects, circulating graft-donor-reactive CD4 TCRbeta sequences fell significantly after transplant.

For this clone: Antigen: not known.

TCRdb's copy holds only in-frame clones and misses some; the assay was immunoSEQ multiplex PCR. Here the sample spans around 110,000 clones, over 75% being singletons. Deletions cut 2 bases from V and 6 bases from J, with 20 bases between. This CDR3 spans 16 amino acids. Germline V gene lookup returns CDR1 SEHNR and CDR2 FQNEAQ (reference sequence). The source material was CD4+ T cells from blood, sampled 12 months after liver transplant. This TCR was sampled from a human patient who received a liver transplant. Some T cells may have originated in the graft donor. J is TRBJ2-7 and V is TRBV7-9; TRBD2 is a possible D gene (6 bases). CDR3 in amino acids: CASSLTRLDNGGEQYF. The CDR3 nucleotides read TGTGCCAGCAGCTTAACTCGTCTAGACAACGGGGGCGAGCAGTACTTC.